One T cell receptor beta chain is described in this entry. This sample was taken from a study of CD8 T cells in Susac syndrome. Germline V lookup: CDR1 SQVTM, CDR2 ANQGSEA. Trimming took off 4 bases at V and 4 bases at J, with 16 bases between the two ends. This CDR3 is 14 amino acids long. Random-hexamer reverse transcription was applied to about 0.45 to 1 ug RNA. The immunoSEQ assay covered 54 Vbeta and 13 Jbeta segments for CDR3. TCRdb re-derived calls from the immunoSEQ multiplex PCR reads in MiXCR, one entry per CDR3 protein. This sample has over 95,000 distinct CDR3 sequences, with 92% found just once.

The rearrangement uses TRBV29-1 and TRBJ1-1, with D possibly being TRBD1 (5 bases). The sequence was collected from a human donor in good health. The sample comprised CD8+ T cells from PBMCs. The CDR3 DNA is TGCAGCGTTGTGGATGGGGGTTTGGTCACTGAAGCTTTCTTT. The encoded protein is CSVVDGGLVTEAFF.